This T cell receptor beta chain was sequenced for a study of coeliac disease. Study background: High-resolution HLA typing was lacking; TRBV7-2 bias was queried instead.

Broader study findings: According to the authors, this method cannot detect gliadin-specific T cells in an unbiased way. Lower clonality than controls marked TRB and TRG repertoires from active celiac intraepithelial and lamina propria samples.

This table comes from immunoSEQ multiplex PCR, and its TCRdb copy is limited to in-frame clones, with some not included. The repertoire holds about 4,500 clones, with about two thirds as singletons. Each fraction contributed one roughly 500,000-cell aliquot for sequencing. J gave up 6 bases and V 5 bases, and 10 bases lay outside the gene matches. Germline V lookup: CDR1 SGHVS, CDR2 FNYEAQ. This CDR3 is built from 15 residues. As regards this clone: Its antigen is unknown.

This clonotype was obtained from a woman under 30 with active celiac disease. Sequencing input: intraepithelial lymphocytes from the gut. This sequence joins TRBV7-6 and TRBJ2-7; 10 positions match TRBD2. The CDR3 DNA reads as TGTGCCAGCAGCCCCCTAGCGGGAGTTTTTTCCGAGCAGTACTTC. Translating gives CASSPLAGVFSEQYF. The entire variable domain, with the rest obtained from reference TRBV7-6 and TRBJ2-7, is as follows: GAGVSQSPRYKVTKRGQDVALRCDPISGHVSLYWYRQALGQGPEFLTYFNYEAQQDKSGLPNDRFSAERPEGSISTLTIQRTEQRDSAMYRCASSPLAGVFSEQYFGPGTRLTVT.